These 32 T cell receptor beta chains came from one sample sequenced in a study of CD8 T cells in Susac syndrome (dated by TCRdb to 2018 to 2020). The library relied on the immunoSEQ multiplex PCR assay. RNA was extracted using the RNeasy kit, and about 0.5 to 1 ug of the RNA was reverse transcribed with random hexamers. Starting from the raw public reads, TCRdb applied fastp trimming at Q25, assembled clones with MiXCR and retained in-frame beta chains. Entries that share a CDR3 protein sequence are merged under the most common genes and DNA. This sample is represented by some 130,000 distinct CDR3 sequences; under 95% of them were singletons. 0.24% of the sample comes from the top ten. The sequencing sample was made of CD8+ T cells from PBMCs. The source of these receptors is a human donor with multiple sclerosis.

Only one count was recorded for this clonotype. The CDR3 reads CASSLSSGGASEAFF. CDR3 DNA sequence: TGTGCCAGCAGTTTATCTAGTGGGGGCGCGTCGGAAGCTTTCTTT. J is TRBJ1-1 and V is TRBV27, with D possibly matching TRBD1 (6 bases). V lost 0 bases to trimming and J lost 8 bases, with 16 bases between them. The CDR3 spans 15 residues. CDR1 is MNHEY and CDR2 is SMNVEV in the germline V gene (reference sequence).

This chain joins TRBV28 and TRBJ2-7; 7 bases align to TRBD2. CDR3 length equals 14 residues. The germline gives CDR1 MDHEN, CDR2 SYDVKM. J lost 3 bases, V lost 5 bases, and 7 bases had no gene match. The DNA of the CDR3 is TGTGCCAGCAGTCCTGGGCTAGCGGTCTACGAGCAGTACTTC. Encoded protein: CASSPGLAVYEQYF.

The CDR3 DNA reads as TGTGCCAGCAGTGAATCGGGCGGCAACTACGAGCAGTACTTC. Translation: CASSESGGNYEQYF. V and J are TRBV25-1 and TRBJ2-7; D gene ambiguous. The ends were cut back, 1 base at V and 3 bases at J, with 10 bases in the middle. Germline V lookup: CDR1 MGHDK, CDR2 SYGVNS. This CDR3 region has 14 residues.

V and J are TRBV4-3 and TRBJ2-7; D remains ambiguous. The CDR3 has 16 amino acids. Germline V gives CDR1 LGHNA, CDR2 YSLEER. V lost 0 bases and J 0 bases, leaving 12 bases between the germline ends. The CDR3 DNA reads TGCGCCAGCAGCCAAGAGGCAGGTTTCGGCTCCTACGAGCAGTACTTC. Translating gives CASSQEAGFGSYEQYF.

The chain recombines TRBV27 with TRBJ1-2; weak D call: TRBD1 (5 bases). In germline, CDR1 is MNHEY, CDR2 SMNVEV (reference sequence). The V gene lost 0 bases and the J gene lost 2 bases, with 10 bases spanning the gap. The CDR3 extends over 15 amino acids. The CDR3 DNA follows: TGTGCCAGCAGTTTATCGTTCGGGACGAACTATGGCTACACCTTC. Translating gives CASSLSFGTNYGYTF.

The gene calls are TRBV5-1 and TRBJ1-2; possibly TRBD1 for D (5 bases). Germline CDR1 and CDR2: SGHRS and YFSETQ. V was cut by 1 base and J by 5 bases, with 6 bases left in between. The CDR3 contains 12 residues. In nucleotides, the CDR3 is TGCGCCAGCAGCTTGACAGGTTATGGCTACACCTTC. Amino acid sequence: CASSLTGYGYTF.

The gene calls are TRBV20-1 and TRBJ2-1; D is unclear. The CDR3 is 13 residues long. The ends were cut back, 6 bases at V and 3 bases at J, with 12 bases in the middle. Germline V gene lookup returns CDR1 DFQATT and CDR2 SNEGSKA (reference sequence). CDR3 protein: CSAQLQNYNEQFF. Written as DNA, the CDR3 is TGCAGTGCCCAACTCCAAAACTACAATGAGCAGTTCTTC.

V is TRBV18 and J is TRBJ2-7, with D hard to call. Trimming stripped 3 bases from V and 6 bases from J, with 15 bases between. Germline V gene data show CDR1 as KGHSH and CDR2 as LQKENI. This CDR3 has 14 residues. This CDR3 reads CASSPFDKVFEQYF. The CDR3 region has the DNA TGTGCCAGCTCACCTTTTGACAAGGTTTTCGAGCAGTACTTC.

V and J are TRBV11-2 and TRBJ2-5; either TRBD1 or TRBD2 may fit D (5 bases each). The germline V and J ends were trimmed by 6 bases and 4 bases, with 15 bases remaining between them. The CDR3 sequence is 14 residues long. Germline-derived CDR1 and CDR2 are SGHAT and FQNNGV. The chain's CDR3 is CASRGRGTGETQYF. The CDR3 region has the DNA TGTGCCAGCAGGGGGCGAGGGACGGGAGAGACCCAGTACTTC.

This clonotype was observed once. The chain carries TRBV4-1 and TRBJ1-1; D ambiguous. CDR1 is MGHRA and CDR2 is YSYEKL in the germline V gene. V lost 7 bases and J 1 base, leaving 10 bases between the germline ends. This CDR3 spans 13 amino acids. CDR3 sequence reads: CASIGPANTEAFF. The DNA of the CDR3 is TGCGCCAGCATCGGACCGGCGAACACTGAAGCTTTCTTT.

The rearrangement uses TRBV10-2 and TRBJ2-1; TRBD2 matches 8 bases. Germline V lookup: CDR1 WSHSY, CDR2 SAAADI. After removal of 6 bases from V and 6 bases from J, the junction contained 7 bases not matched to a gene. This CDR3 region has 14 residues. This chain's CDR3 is CASRLAGRTNEQFF. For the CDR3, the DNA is TGCGCCAGCAGATTAGCGGGAAGGACCAATGAGCAGTTCTTC.

The chain's CDR3 is CASSSPEGWGTEAFF. The CDR3 nucleotides are TGTGCCAGCAGTTCACCCGAAGGGTGGGGCACTGAAGCTTTCTTT. The chain joins TRBV6-6 to TRBJ1-1; D not certain. The CDR3 covers 15 residues. The V and J ends lost 4 bases and 4 bases respectively, with 16 bases between them. Germline V CDR1 and CDR2: MNHNY, SVGAGI (reference sequence).

CDR3 in amino acids: CSVGGQWAGKGYTF. The CDR3 nucleotides are TGCAGCGTTGGGGGACAGTGGGCCGGAAAAGGCTACACCTTC. This chain uses TRBV29-1 with TRBJ1-2; 7 nucleotides match TRBD1. V shed 4 bases, J shed 8 bases, and the junction held 13 bases outside the gene matches. The CDR3 has 14 amino acids. The germline gives CDR1 SQVTM, CDR2 ANQGSEA.

CDR3: CASSFSDRGVEAFF. CDR3 coding DNA: TGTGCCAGCAGCTTCTCGGACAGGGGTGTTGAAGCTTTCTTT. The chain couples TRBV11-1 to TRBJ1-1; 9 nucleotides match TRBD1. With V trimmed by 3 bases and J by 7 bases, 6 bases remained unmatched. CDR3 length: 14 amino acids. Germline V gene sequence: CDR1 SGHAT, CDR2 FQDESV (reference sequence).

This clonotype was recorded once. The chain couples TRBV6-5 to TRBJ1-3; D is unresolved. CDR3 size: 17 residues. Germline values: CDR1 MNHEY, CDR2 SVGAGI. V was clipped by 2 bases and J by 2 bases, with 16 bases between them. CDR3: CASSYLPMTEAGNTIYF. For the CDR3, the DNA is TGTGCCAGCAGTTACCTCCCTATGACGGAGGCTGGAAACACCATATATTTT.

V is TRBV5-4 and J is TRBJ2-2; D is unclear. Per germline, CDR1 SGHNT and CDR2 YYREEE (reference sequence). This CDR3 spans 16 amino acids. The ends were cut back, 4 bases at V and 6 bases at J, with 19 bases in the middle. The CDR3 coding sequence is TGTGCCAGCAGCGTAGACGGCCAATCTGGCGCCGGGGAGCTGTTTTTT. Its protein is CASSVDGQSGAGELFF. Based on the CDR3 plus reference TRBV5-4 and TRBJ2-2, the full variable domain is ETGVTQSPTHLIKTRGQQVTLRCSSQSGHNTVSWYQQALGQGPQFIFQYYREEENGRGNFPPRFSGLQFPNYSSELNVNALELDDSALYLCASSVDGQSGAGELFFGEGSRLTVL.

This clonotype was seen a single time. CDR3 residues: CASSLGRDRFYGYTF. The CDR3, as DNA: TGCGCCAGCAGCTTGGGGCGGGACAGGTTCTATGGCTACACCTTC. The genes are TRBV5-1 and TRBJ1-2; 8 bases align to TRBD1. Germline loops: CDR1 SGHRS, CDR2 YFSETQ. The CDR3 runs to 15 residues. V shed 0 bases and J 4 bases; nucleotides not matched to a gene: 5.

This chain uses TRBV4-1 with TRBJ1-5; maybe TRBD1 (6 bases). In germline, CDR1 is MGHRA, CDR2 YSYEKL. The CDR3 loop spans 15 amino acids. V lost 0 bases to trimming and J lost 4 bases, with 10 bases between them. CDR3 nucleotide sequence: TGCGCCAGCAGCCAAGATTGGACAGCAAATCAGCCCCAGCATTTT. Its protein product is CASSQDWTANQPQHF.

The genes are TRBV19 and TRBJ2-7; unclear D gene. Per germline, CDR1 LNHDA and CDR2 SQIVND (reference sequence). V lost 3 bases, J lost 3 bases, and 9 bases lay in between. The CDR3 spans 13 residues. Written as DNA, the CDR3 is TGTGCCAGTAGTATCGGACCAAACTACGAGCAGTACTTC. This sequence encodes CASSIGPNYEQYF.

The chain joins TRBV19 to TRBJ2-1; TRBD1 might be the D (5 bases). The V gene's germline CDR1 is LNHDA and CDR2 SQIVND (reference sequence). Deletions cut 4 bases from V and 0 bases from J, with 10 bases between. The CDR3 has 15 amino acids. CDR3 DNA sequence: TGTGCCAGTAGTACGACAGATAACTCCTACAATGAGCAGTTCTTC. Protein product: CASSTTDNSYNEQFF.

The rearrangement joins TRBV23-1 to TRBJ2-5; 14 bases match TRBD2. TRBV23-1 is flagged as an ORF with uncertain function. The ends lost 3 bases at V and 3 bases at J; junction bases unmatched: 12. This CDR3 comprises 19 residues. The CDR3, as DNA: TGCGCCAGCAGTCAGGGACTAGCGGGAGAGCCGAACCCTAAAGAGACCCAGTACTTC. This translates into CASSQGLAGEPNPKETQYF.

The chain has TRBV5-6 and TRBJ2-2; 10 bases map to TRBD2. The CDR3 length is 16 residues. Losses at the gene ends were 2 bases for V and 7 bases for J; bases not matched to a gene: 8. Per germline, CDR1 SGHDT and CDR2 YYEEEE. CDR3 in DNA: TGTGCCAGCAGCTTAGGCCTAGCGGGAGAGGACGGGGAGCTGTTTTTT. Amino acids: CASSLGLAGEDGELFF.

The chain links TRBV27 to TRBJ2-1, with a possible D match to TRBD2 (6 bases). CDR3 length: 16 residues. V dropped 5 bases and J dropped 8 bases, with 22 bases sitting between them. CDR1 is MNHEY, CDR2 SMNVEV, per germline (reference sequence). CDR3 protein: CASSPTRDSSPYEQFF. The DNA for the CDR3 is TGTGCCAGCAGTCCAACCAGGGACTCCTCCCCGTATGAGCAGTTCTTC.

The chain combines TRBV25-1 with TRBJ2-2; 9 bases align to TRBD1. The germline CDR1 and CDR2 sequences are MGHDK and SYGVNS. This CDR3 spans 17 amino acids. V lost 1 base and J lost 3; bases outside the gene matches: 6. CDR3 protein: CASSEFYRGQYTGELFF. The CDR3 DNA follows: TGTGCCAGCAGTGAATTTTACAGGGGGCAATACACCGGGGAGCTGTTTTTT.

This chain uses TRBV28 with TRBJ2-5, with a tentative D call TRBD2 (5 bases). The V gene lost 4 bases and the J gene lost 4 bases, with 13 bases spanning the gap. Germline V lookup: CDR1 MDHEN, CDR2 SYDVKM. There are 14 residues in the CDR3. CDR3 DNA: TGTGCCAGCAGTTCCACCCTAGGGAGAGAGACCCAGTACTTC. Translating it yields CASSSTLGRETQYF.

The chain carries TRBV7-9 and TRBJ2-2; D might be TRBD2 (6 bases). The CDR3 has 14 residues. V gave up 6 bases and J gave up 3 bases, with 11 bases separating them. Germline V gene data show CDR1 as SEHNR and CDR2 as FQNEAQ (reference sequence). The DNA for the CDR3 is TGTGCCAGCAGGGGGGGACCGTACACCGGGGAGCTGTTTTTT. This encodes CASRGGPYTGELFF. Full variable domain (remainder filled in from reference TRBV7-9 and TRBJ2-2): DTGVSQNPRHKITKRGQNVTFRCDPISEHNRLYWYRQTLGQGPEFLTYFQNEAQLEKSRLLSDRFSAERPKGSFSTLEIQRTEQGDSAMYLCASRGGPYTGELFFGEGSRLTVL.

CDR3 bases: TGTGCCAGCAGCCTATACCTGAGGGCCGAGGAGCAGTACTTC. Translating gives CASSLYLRAEEQYF. The gene calls are TRBV7-9 and TRBJ2-7, with TRBD2 as a possible D gene (5 bases). The CDR3 has 14 residues. The V end was cut by 5 bases, the J end by 7 bases, with 18 bases between. Germline CDR1 is SEHNR and CDR2 is FQNEAQ (reference sequence). Variable domain in full (rest from reference TRBV7-9 and TRBJ2-7): DTGVSQNPRHKITKRGQNVTFRCDPISEHNRLYWYRQTLGQGPEFLTYFQNEAQLEKSRLLSDRFSAERPKGSFSTLEIQRTEQGDSAMYLCASSLYLRAEEQYFGPGTRLTVT.

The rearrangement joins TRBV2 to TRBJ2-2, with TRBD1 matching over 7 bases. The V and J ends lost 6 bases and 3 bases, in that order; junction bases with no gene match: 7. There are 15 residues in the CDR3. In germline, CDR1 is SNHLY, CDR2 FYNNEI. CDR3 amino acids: CASRAFTGDTGELFF. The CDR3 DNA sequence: TGTGCCAGCAGGGCCTTTACAGGGGACACCGGGGAGCTGTTTTTT.

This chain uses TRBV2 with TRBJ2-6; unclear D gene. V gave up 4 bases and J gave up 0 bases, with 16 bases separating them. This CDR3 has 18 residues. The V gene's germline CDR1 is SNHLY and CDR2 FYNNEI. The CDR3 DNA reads TGTGCCAGCAGTGGGGTGGGCCAAGCCAACTCTGGGGCCAACGTCCTGACTTTC. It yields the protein CASSGVGQANSGANVLTF.

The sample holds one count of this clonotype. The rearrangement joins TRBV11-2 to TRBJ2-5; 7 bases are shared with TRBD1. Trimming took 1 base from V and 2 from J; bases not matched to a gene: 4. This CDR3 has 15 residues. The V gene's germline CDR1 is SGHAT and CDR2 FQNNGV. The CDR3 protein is CASSLAWDRQETQYF. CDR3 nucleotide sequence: TGTGCCAGCAGCTTAGCCTGGGACAGACAAGAGACCCAGTACTTC.

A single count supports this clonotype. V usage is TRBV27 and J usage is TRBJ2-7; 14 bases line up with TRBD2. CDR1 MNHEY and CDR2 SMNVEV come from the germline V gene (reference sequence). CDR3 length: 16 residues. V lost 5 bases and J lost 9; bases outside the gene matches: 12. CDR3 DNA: TGTGCCAGCAGTCCCGGGACTAGCGGGAGTCCAGCTGGGCAGTACTTC. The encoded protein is CASSPGTSGSPAGQYF.

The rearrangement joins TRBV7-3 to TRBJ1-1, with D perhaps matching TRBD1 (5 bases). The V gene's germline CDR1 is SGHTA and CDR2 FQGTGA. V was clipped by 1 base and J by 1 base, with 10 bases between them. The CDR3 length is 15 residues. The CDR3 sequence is CASSLMGGANTEAFF. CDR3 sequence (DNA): TGTGCCAGCAGCTTAATGGGCGGGGCGAACACTGAAGCTTTCTTT. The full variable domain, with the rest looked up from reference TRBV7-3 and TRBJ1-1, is GAGVSQTPSNKVTEKGKYVELRCDPISGHTALYWYRQSLGQGPEFLIYFQGTGAADDSGLPNDRFFAVRPEGSVSTLKIQRTERGDSAVYLCASSLMGGANTEAFFGQGTRLTVV.